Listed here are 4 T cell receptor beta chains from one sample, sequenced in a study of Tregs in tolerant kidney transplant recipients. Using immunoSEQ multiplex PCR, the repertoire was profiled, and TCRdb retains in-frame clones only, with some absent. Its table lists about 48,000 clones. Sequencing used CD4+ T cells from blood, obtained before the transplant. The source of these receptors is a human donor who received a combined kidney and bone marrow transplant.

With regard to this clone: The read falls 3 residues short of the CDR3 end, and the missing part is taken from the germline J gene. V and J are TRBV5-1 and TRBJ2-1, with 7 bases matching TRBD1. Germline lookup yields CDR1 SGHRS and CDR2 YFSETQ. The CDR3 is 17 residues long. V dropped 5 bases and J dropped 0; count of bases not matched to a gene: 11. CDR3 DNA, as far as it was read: TGCGCCAGCAGTACACCCCCAGGGGGAAGCTCCTACAATGAG. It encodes CASSTPPGGSSYNE. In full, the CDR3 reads CASSTPPGGSSYNEQFF.

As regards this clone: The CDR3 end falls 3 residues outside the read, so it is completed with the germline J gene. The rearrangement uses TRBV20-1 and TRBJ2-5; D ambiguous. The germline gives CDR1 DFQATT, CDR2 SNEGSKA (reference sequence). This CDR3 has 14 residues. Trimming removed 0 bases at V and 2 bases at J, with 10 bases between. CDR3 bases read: TGCAGTGCTAGAGATTCCGGCAGGCAAGAGACC. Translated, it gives CSARDSGRQET. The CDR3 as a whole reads CSARDSGRQETQYF.

CDR3 bases read: TGTGCCAGCAGCCAAAGTCTGACAGGGAACACTGAA. Protein sequence: CASSQSLTGNTE. The entire CDR3 sequence reads CASSQSLTGNTEAFF. This rearrangement joins TRBV7-9 to TRBJ1-1, with D possibly being TRBD1 (6 bases). The CDR3 extends 3 residues past the end of the read, so its final part is completed from the germline J gene. Germline values: CDR1 SEHNR, CDR2 FQNEAQ (reference sequence). V dropped 5 bases and J dropped 1 base, with 14 bases sitting between them. This CDR3 is 15 amino acids long.

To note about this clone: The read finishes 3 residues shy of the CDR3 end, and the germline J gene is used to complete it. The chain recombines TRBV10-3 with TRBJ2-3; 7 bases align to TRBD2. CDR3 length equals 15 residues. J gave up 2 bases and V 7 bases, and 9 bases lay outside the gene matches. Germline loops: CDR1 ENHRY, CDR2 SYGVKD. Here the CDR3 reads CAINSPSGPTDTQYF. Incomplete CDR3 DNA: TGTGCCATCAACTCCCCTAGCGGACCCACAGATACG.